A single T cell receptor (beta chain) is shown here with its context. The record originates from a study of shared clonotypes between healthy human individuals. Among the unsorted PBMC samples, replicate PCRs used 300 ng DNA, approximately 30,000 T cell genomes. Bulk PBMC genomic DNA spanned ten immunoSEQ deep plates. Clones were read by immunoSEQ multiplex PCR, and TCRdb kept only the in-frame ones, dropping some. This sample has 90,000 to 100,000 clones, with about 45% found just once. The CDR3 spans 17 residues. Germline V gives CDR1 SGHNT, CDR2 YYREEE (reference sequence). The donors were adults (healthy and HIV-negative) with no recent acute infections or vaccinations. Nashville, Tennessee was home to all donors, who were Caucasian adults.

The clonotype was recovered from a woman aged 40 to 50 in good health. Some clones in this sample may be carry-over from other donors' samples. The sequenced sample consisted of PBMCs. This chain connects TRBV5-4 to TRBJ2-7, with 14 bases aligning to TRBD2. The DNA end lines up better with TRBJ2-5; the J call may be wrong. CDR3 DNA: TGTGCCAGCAGCTTACACGGGACTAGCGGGAGTCGAGAGACCCAGTACTTC. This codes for CASSLHGTSGSRETQYF.